A selection of T cell receptor beta chains follows, all from one sample in a study of identical twins. TCRdb ran MiXCR on the 5' RACE reads and lists one entry per CDR3 protein. The table lists around 370,000 distinct CDR3 sequences, approximately 10% of them singletons. Material: naive T cells sorted from blood. All receptors come from a woman aged 45-65 years in good health. Both conserved end residues are part of each CDR3. Fields, in order: V gene, J gene, CDR3 length, CDR3 protein.

>TRBV29-1|TRBJ2-3|12
CSASGGADTQYF
>TRBV6-1|TRBJ1-5|14
CASSDAQLNQPQHF
>TRBV11-2|TRBJ2-1|15
CASSLSTGLGNEQFF
>TRBV7-8|TRBJ1-4|17
CASSLGGTTRLNEKLFF
>TRBV20-1|TRBJ2-7|13
CSGVLAGVGEQYF
>TRBV2|TRBJ2-3|15
CASFSQGNIQDTQYF
>TRBV29-1|TRBJ2-2|13
CSGSTGGIGELFF
>TRBV12-3/TRBV12-4|TRBJ1-2|13
CASSFQDGYGYTF
>TRBV24-1|TRBJ2-1|14
CATGGLAGVNEQFF
>TRBV30|TRBJ1-6|12
CALRVDTSPLHF
>TRBV29-1|TRBJ1-1|13
CSVGRLGDTEAFF
>TRBV10-3|TRBJ2-3|18
CAIGGPELAGSSTDTQYF
>TRBV5-1|TRBJ1-4|14
CASSRTGGSEKLFF
>TRBV3-1|TRBJ2-2|14
CASSPSGPRGELFF
>TRBV5-1|TRBJ1-2|14
CASSPGEGNYGYTF
>TRBV10-2|TRBJ2-2|15
CASRPAGDFTGELFF
>TRBV29-1|TRBJ1-2|11
CSVGGGRGYTF
>TRBV4-2|TRBJ1-4|12
CASSQEDQKLFF
>TRBV12-3/TRBV12-4|TRBJ2-5|16
CASSLGSGSTKETQYF
>TRBV12-3/TRBV12-4|TRBJ2-2|11
CASISSGELFF
>TRBV12-3/TRBV12-4|TRBJ2-2|16
CASSPGTSENTGELFF
>TRBV11-2|TRBJ2-3|16
CASSRRGGGRTDTQYF
>TRBV3-1|TRBJ2-7|12
CASSQAEGEQYF
>TRBV7-8|TRBJ2-5|14
CASSQHGRKETQYF
>TRBV20-1|TRBJ2-1|15
CSASPVAGGGYEQFF
>TRBV4-1|TRBJ1-5|16
CASSQTGSGFDQPQHF
>TRBV5-1|TRBJ2-2|12
CASSLAIGELFF
>TRBV5-1|TRBJ2-3|16
CASSLFGVASTDTQYF
>TRBV29-1|TRBJ2-3|14
CSARAGAGTDTQYF